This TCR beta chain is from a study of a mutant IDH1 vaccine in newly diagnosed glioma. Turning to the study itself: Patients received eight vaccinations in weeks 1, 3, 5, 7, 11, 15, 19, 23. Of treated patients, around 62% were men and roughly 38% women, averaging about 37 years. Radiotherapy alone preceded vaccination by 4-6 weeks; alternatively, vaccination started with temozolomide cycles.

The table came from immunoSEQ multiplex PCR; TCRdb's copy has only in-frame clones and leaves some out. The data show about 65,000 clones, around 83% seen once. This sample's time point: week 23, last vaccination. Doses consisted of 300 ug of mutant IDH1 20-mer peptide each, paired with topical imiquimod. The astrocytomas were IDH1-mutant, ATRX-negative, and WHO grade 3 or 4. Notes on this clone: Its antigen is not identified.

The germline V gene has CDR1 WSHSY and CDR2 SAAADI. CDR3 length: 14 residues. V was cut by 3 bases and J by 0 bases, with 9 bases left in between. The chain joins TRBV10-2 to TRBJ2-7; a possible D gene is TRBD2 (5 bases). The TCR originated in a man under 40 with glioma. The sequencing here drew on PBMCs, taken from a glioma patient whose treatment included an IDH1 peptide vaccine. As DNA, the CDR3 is TGCGCCAGCAGTGAAGGGAGCTACTCCTACGAGCAGTACTTC. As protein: CASSEGSYSYEQYF.